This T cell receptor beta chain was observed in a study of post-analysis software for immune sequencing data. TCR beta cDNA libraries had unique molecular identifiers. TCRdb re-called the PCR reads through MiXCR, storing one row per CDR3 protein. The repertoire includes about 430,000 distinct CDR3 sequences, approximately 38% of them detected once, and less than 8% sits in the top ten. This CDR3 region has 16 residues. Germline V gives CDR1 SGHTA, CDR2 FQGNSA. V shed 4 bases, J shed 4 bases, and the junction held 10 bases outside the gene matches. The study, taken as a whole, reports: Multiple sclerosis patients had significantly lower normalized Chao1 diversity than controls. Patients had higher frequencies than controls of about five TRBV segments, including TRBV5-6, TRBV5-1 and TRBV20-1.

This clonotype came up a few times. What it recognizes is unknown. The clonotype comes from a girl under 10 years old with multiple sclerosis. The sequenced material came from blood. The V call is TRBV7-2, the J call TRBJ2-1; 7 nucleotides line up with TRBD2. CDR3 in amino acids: CASSWKGAGIYNEQFF. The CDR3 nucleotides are TGTGCCAGCAGCTGGAAGGGAGCGGGAATATACAATGAGCAGTTCTTC.